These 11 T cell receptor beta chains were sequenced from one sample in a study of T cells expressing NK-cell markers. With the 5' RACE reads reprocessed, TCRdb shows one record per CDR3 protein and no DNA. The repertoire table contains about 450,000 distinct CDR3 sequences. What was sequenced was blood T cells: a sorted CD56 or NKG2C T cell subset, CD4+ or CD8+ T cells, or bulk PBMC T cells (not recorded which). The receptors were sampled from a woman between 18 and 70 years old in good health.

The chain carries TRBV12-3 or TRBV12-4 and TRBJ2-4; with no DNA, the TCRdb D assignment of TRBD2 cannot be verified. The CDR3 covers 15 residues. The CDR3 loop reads CASSLVSGSLGIQYF.

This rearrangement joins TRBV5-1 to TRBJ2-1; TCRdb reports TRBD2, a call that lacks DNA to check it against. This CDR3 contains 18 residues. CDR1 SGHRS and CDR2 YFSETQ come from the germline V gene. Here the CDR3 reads CASKTSGAQKNSYNEQFF.

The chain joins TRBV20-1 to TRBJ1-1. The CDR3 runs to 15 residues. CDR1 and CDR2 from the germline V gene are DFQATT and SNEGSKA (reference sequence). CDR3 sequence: CSARVRQLMNTEAFF.

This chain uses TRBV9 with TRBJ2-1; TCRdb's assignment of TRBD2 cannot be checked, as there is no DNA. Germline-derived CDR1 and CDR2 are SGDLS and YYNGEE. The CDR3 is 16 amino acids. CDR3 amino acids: CASSLSGTSSYNEQFF.

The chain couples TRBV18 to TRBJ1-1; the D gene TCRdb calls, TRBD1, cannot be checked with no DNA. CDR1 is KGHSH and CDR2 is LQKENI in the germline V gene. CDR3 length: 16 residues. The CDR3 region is CASSPPLRGLNTEAFF.

CDR3 amino acids: CSARAGDRVGELFF. The genes are TRBV20-1 and TRBJ2-2; TCRdb gives TRBD1 as the D gene, but with no DNA this cannot be confirmed. From germline, CDR1 is DFQATT and CDR2 SNEGSKA (reference sequence). CDR3 size: 14 residues.

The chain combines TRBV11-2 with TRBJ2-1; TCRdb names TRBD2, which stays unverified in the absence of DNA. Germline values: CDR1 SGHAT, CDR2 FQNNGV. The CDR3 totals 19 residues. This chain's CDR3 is CASTPLSRGGAMVRNEQFF.

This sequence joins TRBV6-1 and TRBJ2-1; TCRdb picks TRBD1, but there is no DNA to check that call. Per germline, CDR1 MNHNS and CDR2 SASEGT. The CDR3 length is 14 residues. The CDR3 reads CASSPPQTGTEQFF.

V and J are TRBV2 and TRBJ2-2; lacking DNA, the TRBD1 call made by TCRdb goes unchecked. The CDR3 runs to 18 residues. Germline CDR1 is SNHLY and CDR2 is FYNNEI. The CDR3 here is CASSDLRRGQGGTGELFF. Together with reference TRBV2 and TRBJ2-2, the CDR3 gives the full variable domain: EPEVTQTPSHQVTQMGQEVILRCVPISNHLYFYWYRQILGQKVEFLVSFYNNEISEKSEIFDDQFSVERPDGSNFTLKIRSTKLEDSAMYFCASSDLRRGQGGTGELFFGEGSRLTVL.

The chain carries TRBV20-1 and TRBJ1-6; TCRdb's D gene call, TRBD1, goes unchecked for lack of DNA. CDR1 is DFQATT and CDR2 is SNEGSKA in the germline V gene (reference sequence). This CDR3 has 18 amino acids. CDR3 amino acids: CSAKRDRVMRTHNSPLHF.

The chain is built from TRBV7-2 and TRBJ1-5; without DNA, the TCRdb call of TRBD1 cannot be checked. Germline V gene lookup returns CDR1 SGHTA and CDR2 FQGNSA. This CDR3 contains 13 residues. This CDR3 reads CASSPGSGQPQHF.